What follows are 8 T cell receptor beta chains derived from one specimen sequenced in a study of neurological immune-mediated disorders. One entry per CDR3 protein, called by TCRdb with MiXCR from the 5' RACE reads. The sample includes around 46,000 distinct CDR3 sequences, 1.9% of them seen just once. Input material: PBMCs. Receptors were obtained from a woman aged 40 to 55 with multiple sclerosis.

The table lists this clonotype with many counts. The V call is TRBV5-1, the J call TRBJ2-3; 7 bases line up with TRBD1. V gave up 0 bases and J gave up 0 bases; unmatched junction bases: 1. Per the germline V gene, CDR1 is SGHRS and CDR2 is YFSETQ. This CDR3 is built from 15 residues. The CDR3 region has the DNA TGCGCCAGCAGCTTGGAACAGGGGAGCACAGATACGCAGTATTTT. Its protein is CASSLEQGSTDTQYF. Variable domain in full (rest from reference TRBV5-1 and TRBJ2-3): KAGVTQTPRYLIKTRGQQVTLSCSPISGHRSVSWYQQTPGQGLQFLFEYFSETQRNKGNFPGRFSGRQFSNSRSEMNVSTLELGDSALYLCASSLEQGSTDTQYFGPGTRLTVL.

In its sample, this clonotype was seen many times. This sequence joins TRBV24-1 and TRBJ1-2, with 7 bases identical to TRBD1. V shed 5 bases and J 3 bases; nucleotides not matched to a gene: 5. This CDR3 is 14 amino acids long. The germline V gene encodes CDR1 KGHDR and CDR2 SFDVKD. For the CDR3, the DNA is TGTGCCACCAGTGGTTACAGGGGCGACTATGGCTACACCTTC. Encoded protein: CATSGYRGDYGYTF.

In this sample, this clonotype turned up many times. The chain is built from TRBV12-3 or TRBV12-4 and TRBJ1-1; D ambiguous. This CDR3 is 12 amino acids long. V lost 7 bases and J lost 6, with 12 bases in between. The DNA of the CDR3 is TGTGCCAGCACCGACGGCTGGGCTGAAGCTTTCTTT. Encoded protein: CASTDGWAEAFF.

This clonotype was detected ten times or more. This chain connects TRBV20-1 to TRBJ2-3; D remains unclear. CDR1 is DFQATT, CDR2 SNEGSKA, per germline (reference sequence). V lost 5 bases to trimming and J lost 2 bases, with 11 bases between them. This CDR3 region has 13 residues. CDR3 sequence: CSAVLRTTDTQYF. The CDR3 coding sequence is TGCAGTGCTGTCCTCCGGACCACAGATACGCAGTATTTT.

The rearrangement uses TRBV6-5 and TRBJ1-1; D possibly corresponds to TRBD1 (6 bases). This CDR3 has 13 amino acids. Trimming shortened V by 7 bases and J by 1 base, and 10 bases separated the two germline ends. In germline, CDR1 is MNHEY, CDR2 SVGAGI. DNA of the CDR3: TGTGCCAGCATCGGGGGCGGGAACACTGAAGCTTTCTTT. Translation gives CASIGGGNTEAFF.

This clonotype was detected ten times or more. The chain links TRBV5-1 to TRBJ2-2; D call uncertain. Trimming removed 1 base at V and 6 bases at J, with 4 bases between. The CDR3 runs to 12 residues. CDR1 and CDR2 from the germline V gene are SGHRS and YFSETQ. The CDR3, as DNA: TGCGCCAGCAGCTTGCGCCCCGGGGAGCTGTTTTTT. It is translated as CASSLRPGELFF.

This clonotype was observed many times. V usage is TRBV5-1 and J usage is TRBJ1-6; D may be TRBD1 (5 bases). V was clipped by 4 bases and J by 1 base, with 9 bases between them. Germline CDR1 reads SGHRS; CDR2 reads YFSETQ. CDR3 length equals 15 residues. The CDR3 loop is CASSREGSYNSPLHF. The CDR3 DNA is TGCGCCAGCAGCCGCGAGGGGTCCTATAATTCACCCCTCCACTTT.

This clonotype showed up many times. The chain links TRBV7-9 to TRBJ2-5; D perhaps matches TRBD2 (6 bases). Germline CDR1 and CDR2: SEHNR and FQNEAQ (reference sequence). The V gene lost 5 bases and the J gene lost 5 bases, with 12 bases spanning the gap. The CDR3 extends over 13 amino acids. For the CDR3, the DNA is TGTGCCAGCAGCCCCCCCCGGGGGGAGACCCAGTACTTC. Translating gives CASSPPRGETQYF.